The 8 T cell receptor beta chains presented below share a single source sample, sequenced in a study of tumor-infiltrating lymphocytes in primary liver carcinoma. The template, 500 ng total RNA, yielded TCR beta cDNA made with a constant-region primer. Libraries covering TCR beta were generated through three nested multiplex PCR rounds (using a slightly modified ARM-PCR). The first two PCR rounds, around 11 cycles each, used TRBV1-TRBV30 forward primers and a C-beta reverse primer. TCRdb fed the multiplex PCR reads into MiXCR, producing one record per CDR3 protein. The sample lists fewer than 400,000 distinct CDR3 sequences, about 50% seen once, with over 15% in the top ten. It was unsorted whole blood that yielded blood RNA, and germline DNA was also extracted. Sample: peripheral blood. The receptors were gathered from a woman aged 25 to 45 with primary liver carcinoma and hepatitis B virus infection.

CDR3 nucleotides: TGTGCCAGCTACGAAAGGGTGCCCTCGGGGGGTACGCAGTATTTT. Its translation: CASYERVPSGGTQYF. V and J are TRBV6-6 and TRBJ2-3; 7 bases are a match to TRBD2. The CDR3 consists of 15 residues. Germline-derived CDR1 and CDR2 are MNHNY and SVGAGI (reference sequence). V lost 8 bases and J lost 8; bases outside the gene matches: 16.

With regard to this clonotype: No conserved phenylalanine or tryptophan ends this CDR3, so it is likely a read error. The genes are TRBV12-3 or TRBV12-4 and TRBJ2-7; 7 nucleotides agree with TRBD1. This CDR3 region has 14 residues. Trimming took 3 bases from V and 6 from J; bases not matched to a gene: 8. The CDR3 loop is CASSFDGNRGEQYS. Here the CDR3 DNA reads TGTGCCAGCAGTTTTGACGGAAACAGGGGCGAGCAGTACTCC.

This chain uses TRBV30 with TRBJ1-5; D is undetermined. This CDR3 has 9 amino acids. Germline CDR1 is GTSNPN and CDR2 is SVGIG (reference sequence). This CDR3 is CSPQEPQHF. The DNA for the CDR3 is TGTAGCCCCCAAGAGCCCCAGCATTTT.

Comment on this clonotype: This could be a read error, since a much larger clone is one nucleotide away. The chain uses TRBV4-2 and TRBJ2-4; D is uncertain. CDR3 length: 14 residues. The germline CDR1 and CDR2 sequences are LGHNA and YNFKEQ. The chain's CDR3 is CASGQEVGKNIQYF. The CDR3 bases are TGTGCCAGCGGCCAAGAAGTGGGGAAAAACATTCAGTACTTC.

This clonotype appeared a few times. The genes are TRBV19 and TRBJ1-5, with TRBD1 as a possible D gene (5 bases). V was trimmed by 4 bases and J by 3 bases, leaving 13 bases between them. The V gene's germline CDR1 is LNHDA and CDR2 SQIVND (reference sequence). The CDR3 runs to 15 residues. CDR3 amino acids: CASSSLQGNNQPQHF. CDR3 nucleotide sequence: TGTGCCAGTAGTAGTCTGCAGGGTAACAATCAGCCCCAGCATTTT.

Points on this clonotype: Given a much more abundant clone one base away, this may be a read error. The rearrangement joins TRBV4-1 to TRBJ2-2, with D tentatively TRBD2 (5 bases). The V gene's germline CDR1 is MGHRA and CDR2 YSYEKL. This CDR3 comprises 16 residues. Trimming took off 1 base at V and 4 bases at J, with 13 bases between the two ends. This CDR3 reads CASSQVLVGLTGELFF. CDR3 sequence (DNA): TGCGCCAGCAGCCAAGTACTAGTGGGCCTCACCGGGGAGCTGTTTTTT.

This clonotype showed up just a few times. The chain carries TRBV28 and TRBJ2-4; D possibly corresponds to TRBD1 (6 bases). Trimming left V 4 bases short and J 5 bases short, with 18 bases between. CDR1 and CDR2 from the germline V gene are MDHEN and SYDVKM. This CDR3 region has 16 residues. In nucleotides, the CDR3 is TGTGCCAGCAGTTCCCTCCGACAGGATTTGCAAAACATTCAGTACTTC. As protein: CASSSLRQDLQNIQYF. Together with reference TRBV28 and TRBJ2-4, the CDR3 gives the full variable domain: DVKVTQSSRYLVKRTGEKVFLECVQDMDHENMFWYRQDPGLGLRLIYFSYDVKMKEKGDIPEGYSVSREKKERFSLILESASTNQTSMYLCASSSLRQDLQNIQYFGAGTRLSVL.

With regard to this clonotype: A read error may account for a junction end that differs from germline. The chain carries TRBV7-9 and TRBJ2-1; 8 bases map to TRBD2. The CDR3 consists of 15 residues. Germline V lookup: CDR1 SEHNR, CDR2 FQNEAQ (reference sequence). The CDR3 DNA follows: TGTGCCAGCATCCAAAGCGGGAGAGCCTACAATGAGCAGTTATTC. Translation: CASIQSGRAYNEQLF.